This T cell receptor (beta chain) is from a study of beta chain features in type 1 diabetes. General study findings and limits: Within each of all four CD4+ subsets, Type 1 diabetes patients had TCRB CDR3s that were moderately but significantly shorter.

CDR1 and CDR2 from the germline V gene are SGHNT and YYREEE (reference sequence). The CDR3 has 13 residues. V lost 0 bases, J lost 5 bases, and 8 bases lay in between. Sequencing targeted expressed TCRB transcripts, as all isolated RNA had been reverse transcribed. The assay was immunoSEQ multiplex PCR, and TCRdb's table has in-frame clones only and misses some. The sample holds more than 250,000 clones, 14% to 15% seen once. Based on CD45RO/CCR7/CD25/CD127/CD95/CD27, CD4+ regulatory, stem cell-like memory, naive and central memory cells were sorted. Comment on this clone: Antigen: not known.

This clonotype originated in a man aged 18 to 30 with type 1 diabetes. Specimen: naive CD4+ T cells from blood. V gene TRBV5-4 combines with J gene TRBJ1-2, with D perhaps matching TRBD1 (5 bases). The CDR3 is CASSLAWTYGYTF. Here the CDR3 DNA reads TGTGCCAGCAGCTTGGCTTGGACATATGGCTACACCTTC.